This T cell receptor (beta chain) was observed in a study of T cell responses to AZD1222 COVID-19 vaccine. TCRdb's table, derived via immunoSEQ multiplex PCR, lists solely in-frame clones and lacks some. The sample consists of some 160,000 clones, around 90% of them appearing once. The germline CDR1 and CDR2 sequences are LGHDT and YNNKEL (reference sequence). This CDR3 is 15 amino acids long. V shed 4 bases and J shed 1 base, with 13 bases lying between them. As to this clone: Its antigen is not known.

Overall study findings and caveats: Breadth and depth of Spike-specific TCRs rose after two AZD1222 doses. A mostly white British donor set with more females was recruited, and clonal diversity was possibly underestimated. Nearly half of the spike-specific TCRs reportedly recognize variant regions that carry no mutations. No repertoire was sampled before or during the peak T cell response, only after it.

The chain has TRBV3-1 (or the pseudogene TRBV3-2) and TRBJ2-5; a weak D match, TRBD1 (6 bases). The source of this sequence is an adult who received the AZD1222 COVID-19 vaccine. This sample comprised peripheral blood, obtained 28 days after the second AZD1222 dose. CDR3 amino acids: CASSLPGQAQETQYF. The CDR3 region has the DNA TGTGCCAGCAGCCTACCGGGACAAGCCCAAGAGACCCAGTACTTC.